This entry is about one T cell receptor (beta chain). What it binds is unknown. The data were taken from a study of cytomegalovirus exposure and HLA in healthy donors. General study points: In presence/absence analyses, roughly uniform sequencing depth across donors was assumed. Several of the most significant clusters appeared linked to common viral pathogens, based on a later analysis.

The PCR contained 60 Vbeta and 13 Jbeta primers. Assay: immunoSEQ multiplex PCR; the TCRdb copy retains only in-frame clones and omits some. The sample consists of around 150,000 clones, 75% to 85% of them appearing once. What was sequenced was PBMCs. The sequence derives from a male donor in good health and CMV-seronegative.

DNA for the CDR3: TGCGCCAGCAGCCAAGAGGGGACTAGCCCTAGCACAGATACGCAGTATTTT. Translation: CASSQEGTSPSTDTQYF. The chain is built from TRBV4-1 and TRBJ2-3, with TRBD2 matching over 9 bases. The germline CDR1 and CDR2 sequences are MGHRA and YSYEKL. There are 17 residues in the CDR3. Trimming at V came to 0 bases and at J to 0 bases, leaving 4 bases not matched to a gene.